The present TCR beta chain was sequenced within a study of T cell responses to AZD1222 COVID-19 vaccine. The CDR3 totals 15 residues. Germline loops: CDR1 SQVTM, CDR2 ANQGSEA. The V end was cut by 4 bases, the J end by 3 bases, with 18 bases between. The repertoire was sequenced with immunoSEQ multiplex PCR; TCRdb's copy has only in-frame clones and lacks some. The sample yields 150,000 or so clones, around 93% seen once. This clone was detected only a few times. The chain recombines TRBV29-1 with TRBJ1-1, with D possibly matching TRBD1 (5 bases). This TCR came from an adult in good health. Here the sequenced sample was peripheral blood, taken on day 0 of AZD1222 vaccination. The CDR3 loop is CSVGARGKLDTEAFF. The CDR3 nucleotides are TGCAGCGTTGGAGCGCGGGGGAAGCTGGACACTGAAGCTTTCTTT.